These 26 T cell receptor beta chains originate from one sample sequenced in a study of regulatory T cells in long-lasting Graves disease. CDR3-region Arm-PCR and iRepertoire HTBI primers produced the TCR beta libraries. MiXCR, run by TCRdb on the multiplex PCR reads, gives a single entry per CDR3 protein. The data show 500,000 to 800,000 distinct CDR3 sequences, 25% to 35% seen once. Time point indicated: persistent/refractory GD, antithyroid drugs over 5 years with positive TRAb. Making the TCR library involved RNA that had been extracted from PBMCs. Specimen: peripheral blood mononuclear cells (PBMCs), collected when the disease was refractory, from a patient treated with antithyroid drugs. The receptor set was obtained from a female donor with Graves disease.

A few counts support this clonotype. The chain employs TRBV6-1 and TRBJ1-2, with D perhaps TRBD1 (6 bases). The CDR3 extends over 13 amino acids. The germline CDR1 and CDR2 sequences are MNHNS and SASEGT. The ends were cut back, 6 bases at V and 4 bases at J, with 12 bases in the middle. CDR3 coding DNA: TGTGCCAGCAGCCTGGGACATATCTATGGCTACACCTTC. Translated, it gives CASSLGHIYGYTF.

The chain carries TRBV12-3 or TRBV12-4 and TRBJ2-2; the D is unclear. V was clipped by 5 bases and J by 5 bases, with 15 bases between them. The CDR3 extends over 15 amino acids. CDR3 bases: TGTGCCAGCAGTCTCAAGGGTAAGAAGACCGGGGAGCTGTTTTTT. Amino acid sequence: CASSLKGKKTGELFF.

This clonotype has a count of ten or more. CDR3 nucleotide sequence: TGTGCTAGTGCAGGAACGGGGGGCGCGACTGAAGCTTTCTTT. Translating it yields CASAGTGGATEAFF. The V call is TRBV12-5, the J call TRBJ1-1; D possibly corresponds to TRBD1 (6 bases). V shed 7 bases and J shed 5 bases, with 17 bases lying between them. Germline V lookup: CDR1 LGHNT, CDR2 FRNRAP. This CDR3 comprises 14 residues.

This clonotype was found once. The V call is TRBV14, the J call TRBJ2-5; D gene unclear. CDR1 is SGHDN, CDR2 FVKESK, per germline. With 1 base removed from V and 5 bases from J, the gap between germline ends came to 11 bases. This CDR3 is 14 amino acids long. The CDR3 loop is CASSQGLAWETQYF. The CDR3 DNA follows: TGTGCCAGCAGCCAAGGTTTGGCGTGGGAGACCCAGTACTTC.

This clonotype was observed a handful of times. The chain couples TRBV6-2 or TRBV6-3 to TRBJ1-3; a weak D match, TRBD1 (5 bases). From germline, CDR1 is MNHEY and CDR2 SVGEGT. This CDR3 region has 20 residues. V lost 0 bases to trimming and J lost 4 bases, with 25 bases between them. CDR3 sequence reads: CASSYSRSRADKRDGNTIYF. The CDR3 nucleotides are TGTGCCAGCAGTTACTCGAGGTCCCGGGCCGACAAGAGGGACGGAAACACCATATATTTT.

This clonotype was picked up a small number of times. The V gene is TRBV12-3 or TRBV12-4, the J gene TRBJ1-1; tentative D call: TRBD1 (6 bases). The length of the CDR3 is 17 residues. V lost 2 bases and J lost 4, with 20 bases in between. The CDR3 DNA sequence: TGTGCCAGCAGTTTACCCACTGGTTGGACAGTCGGCACTGAAGCTTTCTTT. The encoded protein is CASSLPTGWTVGTEAFF.

The V gene is TRBV18, the J gene TRBJ1-2; 8 nucleotides agree with TRBD1. J was trimmed by 5 bases and V by 5 bases; bases with no gene match: 10. Germline CDR1 and CDR2: KGHSH and LQKENI. The CDR3 length is 15 residues. The CDR3 DNA sequence: TGTGCCAGCTCAGCCGACAGGGGAGGTGCATATGGCTACACCTTC. Translating it yields CASSADRGGAYGYTF.

V is TRBV20-1 and J is TRBJ1-5; 12 nucleotides agree with TRBD1. The CDR3 length is 18 residues. Trimming at V came to 4 bases and at J to 3 bases, leaving 13 bases not matched to a gene. Germline lookup yields CDR1 DFQATT and CDR2 SNEGSKA (reference sequence). Here the CDR3 DNA reads TGCAGTGCTACTCCCGGGACAGGGGGCATCGGAGACAATCAGCCCCAGCATTTT. This encodes CSATPGTGGIGDNQPQHF.

This clonotype was seen once. The chain carries TRBV12-3 or TRBV12-4 and TRBJ2-1, with no clear D. CDR3 length equals 12 residues. With 1 base removed from V and 7 bases from J, the gap between germline ends came to 5 bases. The CDR3 spells CASSLGVNEQFF. CDR3 coding DNA: TGTGCCAGCAGTTTAGGTGTAAATGAGCAGTTCTTC.

This clonotype was seen a few times. The gene calls are TRBV20-1 and TRBJ2-7; tentatively, D is TRBD2 (6 bases). The CDR3 has 14 residues. Germline values: CDR1 DFQATT, CDR2 SNEGSKA (reference sequence). Trimming stripped 3 bases from V and 6 bases from J, with 18 bases between. The CDR3 sequence is CSASWSGEQSEQYF. DNA of the CDR3: TGCAGTGCTAGTTGGTCGGGAGAGCAGAGCGAGCAGTACTTC.

In its sample, this clonotype was seen a few times. The genes are TRBV3-1 and TRBJ2-7; tentatively, D is TRBD2 (5 bases). The CDR3 extends over 14 amino acids. V lost 3 bases, J lost 6 bases, and 15 bases lay in between. The V gene's germline CDR1 is LGHDT and CDR2 YNNKEL (reference sequence). The CDR3 protein is CASSHRTGVGEQYF. The CDR3 nucleotides are TGTGCCAGCAGCCATCGGACTGGAGTTGGCGAGCAGTACTTC.

This clonotype was counted only a few times. This sequence joins TRBV6-1 and TRBJ1-1; weak D call: TRBD1 (6 bases). Trimming removed 6 bases at V and 5 bases at J, with 10 bases between. The CDR3 has 12 residues. CDR1 is MNHNS, CDR2 SASEGT, per germline. CDR3 sequence: CASREQGTEAFF. CDR3 bases: TGTGCCAGCAGGGAACAGGGAACTGAAGCTTTCTTT.

This clonotype occurred a few times. The rearrangement links TRBV20-1 to TRBJ1-3, with D possibly being TRBD1 (5 bases). The V gene lost 5 bases and the J gene lost 11 bases, with 13 bases spanning the gap. The V gene's germline CDR1 is DFQATT and CDR2 SNEGSKA (reference sequence). This CDR3 has 11 amino acids. The CDR3 reads CSAWDRGAIYF. CDR3 coding DNA: TGCAGTGCTTGGGACCGAGGCGCCATATATTTT.

The chain uses TRBV6-1 and TRBJ1-6; D is ambiguous. Germline CDR1 is MNHNS and CDR2 is SASEGT. The germline V and J ends were trimmed by 3 bases and 4 bases, with 7 bases remaining between them. This CDR3 spans 14 amino acids. CDR3: CASSEKGYNSPLHF. The DNA for the CDR3 is TGTGCCAGCAGTGAGAAGGGTTATAATTCACCCCTCCACTTT.

This chain links TRBV6-5 with TRBJ2-2, with 13 bases aligning to TRBD2. The CDR3 spans 18 residues. Germline CDR1 MNHEY, CDR2 SVGAGI. The J segment lost 2 bases and the V segment lost 0 bases, leaving 3 bases of the junction unmatched. DNA for the CDR3: TGTGCCAGCAGTTACTCGACTAGCGGGAGGCTCAACACCGGGGAGCTGTTTTTT. This sequence encodes CASSYSTSGRLNTGELFF.

This clonotype has ten or more counts. The rearrangement joins TRBV12-3 or TRBV12-4 to TRBJ1-4; 8 nucleotides align to TRBD1. The junction had 12 bases not matched to a gene; V was cut back by 5 bases and J by 7 bases. This CDR3 comprises 16 residues. CDR3 loop: CASSPHRTGILEKLFF. CDR3 DNA sequence: TGTGCCAGCAGTCCCCACCGGACAGGGATTCTTGAAAAACTGTTTTTT.

This clonotype occurred a few times. V gene TRBV7-9 combines with J gene TRBJ1-2; D perhaps matches TRBD1 (6 bases). Trimming took 1 base from V and 3 from J, leaving 12 bases between them. The V gene's germline CDR1 is SEHNR and CDR2 FQNEAQ (reference sequence). This CDR3 is 15 amino acids long. The CDR3 DNA reads as TGTGCCAGCAGCTTAGTTGCCCGACAGGACTATGGCTACACCTTC. This codes for CASSLVARQDYGYTF. The whole variable domain, filled in from reference TRBV7-9 and TRBJ1-2, reads DTGVSQNPRHKITKRGQNVTFRCDPISEHNRLYWYRQTLGQGPEFLTYFQNEAQLEKSRLLSDRFSAERPKGSFSTLEIQRTEQGDSAMYLCASSLVARQDYGYTFGSGTRLTVV.

This clonotype was found a few times. The V call is TRBV29-1, the J call TRBJ2-5, with D possibly being TRBD1 or TRBD2 (5 bases each). Per the germline V gene, CDR1 is SQVTM and CDR2 is ANQGSEA. Between the trimmed V and J ends, which lost 4 bases and 7 bases, there was a span of 13 bases. This CDR3 comprises 12 residues. As DNA, the CDR3 is TGCAGCGTTGGGCTCAGGGCGGGGACCCAGTACTTC. Translated: CSVGLRAGTQYF.

CDR3 protein: CASSPRGLANTGELFF. DNA for the CDR3: TGTGCCAGCAGCCCCCGGGGGTTGGCGAACACCGGGGAGCTGTTTTTT. The genes are TRBV6-2 or TRBV6-3 and TRBJ2-2; D is perhaps TRBD2 (6 bases). This CDR3 is 16 amino acids long. The germline gives CDR1 MNHEY, CDR2 SVGEGT. Trimming stripped 6 bases from V and 0 bases from J, with 14 bases between.

This clonotype was detected only a few times. The rearrangement uses TRBV18 and TRBJ1-2, with D perhaps TRBD1 (6 bases). The CDR3 covers 14 residues. CDR1 and CDR2 from the germline V gene are KGHSH and LQKENI. V shed 1 base and J shed 3 bases, with 9 bases lying between them. The CDR3 region has the DNA TGTGCCAGCTCACCACAGGGGGAGGACTATGGCTACACCTTC. Translation gives CASSPQGEDYGYTF.

This CDR3 is CASSNPVEAFF. The CDR3 DNA sequence: TGTGCCAGCAGTAACCCGGTTGAAGCTTTCTTT. The rearrangement joins TRBV6-1 to TRBJ1-1, with unresolved D. V dropped 5 bases and J dropped 7 bases, with 8 bases sitting between them. The CDR3 runs 11 residues. Germline V gene data show CDR1 as MNHNS and CDR2 as SASEGT.

This clonotype has just a few counts. The chain couples TRBV24-1 to TRBJ2-6; 11 nucleotides agree with TRBD1. The CDR3 contains 19 residues. CDR1 is KGHDR and CDR2 is SFDVKD in the germline V gene. V was pared by 5 bases and J by 0 bases, with 8 bases of the junction left unmatched. The CDR3 spells CATSAINGTGGSGANVLTF. CDR3 DNA sequence: TGTGCCACCAGTGCCATTAACGGGACAGGGGGCTCTGGGGCCAACGTCCTGACTTTC.

The V and J genes are TRBV12-3 or TRBV12-4 and TRBJ1-2; D remains ambiguous. V was trimmed by 1 base and J by 4 bases, leaving 10 bases between them. The CDR3 is 14 amino acids. Here the CDR3 reads CASSLGRAVYGYTF. The CDR3 DNA follows: TGTGCCAGCAGTTTAGGGCGGGCAGTCTATGGCTACACCTTC.

This clonotype was seen repeatedly, ten times or more. V usage is TRBV6-5 and J usage is TRBJ1-2; no reliable D call. V lost 3 bases, J lost 1 base, and 3 bases lay in between. The length of the CDR3 is 12 residues. In germline, CDR1 is MNHEY, CDR2 SVGAGI. CDR3 DNA: TGTGCCAGCAGTTATGATAACTATGGCTACACCTTC. Residues: CASSYDNYGYTF.

This clonotype was seen a few times. The chain has TRBV11-2 and TRBJ1-6; 7 positions agree with TRBD1. The J segment lost 6 bases and the V segment lost 4 bases, leaving 6 bases of the junction unmatched. The germline V gene encodes CDR1 SGHAT and CDR2 FQNNGV. The CDR3 extends over 15 amino acids. The CDR3 nucleotides are TGTGCCAGCAGCTACTACCGGGACAGTAATTCACCCCTCCACTTT. Residues: CASSYYRDSNSPLHF. The full variable domain, its missing parts supplied by reference TRBV11-2 and TRBJ1-6, is EAGVAQSPRYKIIEKRQSVAFWCNPISGHATLYWYQQILGQGPKLLIQFQNNGVVDDSQLPKDRFSAERLKGVDSTLKIQPAKLEDSAVYLCASSYYRDSNSPLHFGNGTRLTVT.

This clonotype was counted between two and nine times. The V call is TRBV29-1, the J call TRBJ2-6; no clear D gene. Germline CDR1 is SQVTM and CDR2 is ANQGSEA. There are 16 residues in the CDR3. V lost 3 bases, J lost 0 bases, and 12 bases lay in between. The CDR3 sequence: CSVDIVSNSGANVLTF. CDR3 DNA: TGCAGCGTTGATATCGTCAGCAACTCTGGGGCCAACGTCCTGACTTTC. Full variable domain (missing parts from reference TRBV29-1 and TRBJ2-6): SAVISQKPSRDICQRGTSLTIQCQVDSQVTMMFWYRQQPGQSLTLIATANQGSEATYESGFVIDKFPISRPNLTFSTLTVSNMSPEDSSIYLCSVDIVSNSGANVLTFGAGSRLTVL.